The 32 T cell receptor beta chains presented below share a single source sample, sequenced in a study of blood T cell repertoires in COVID-19. The assay was immunoSEQ multiplex PCR, and TCRdb's table has in-frame clones only and misses some. The repertoire consists of about 250,000 clones, with approximately 85% occurring once and the leading ten covering 0.7% to 0.9%. Specimen: peripheral blood. These receptors were collected from a human donor with COVID-19, enrolled during active disease. The donor label of this sample is uncertain.

V is TRBV27 and J is TRBJ1-2; D is unclear. The germline V gene has CDR1 MNHEY and CDR2 SMNVEV (reference sequence). The V gene lost 5 bases and the J gene lost 2 bases, with 18 bases spanning the gap. The CDR3 spans 16 residues. The CDR3 here is CASSPRFSGGNYGYTF. The CDR3 DNA reads TGTGCCAGCAGTCCTCGTTTTTCAGGAGGGAACTATGGCTACACCTTC.

V usage is TRBV19 and J usage is TRBJ1-2, with TRBD1 identical over 8 bases. Germline V gene data show CDR1 as LNHDA and CDR2 as SQIVND (reference sequence). The junction had 5 bases not matched to a gene; V was cut back by 1 base and J by 4 bases. The CDR3 length is 15 residues. The CDR3 region has the DNA TGTGCCAGTAGTATAGCCTCAGGACAGGGCTATGGCTACACCTTC. Encoded protein: CASSIASGQGYGYTF.

This clone was picked up a small number of times. Different DNA sequences within this sample yield the same CDR3. V gene TRBV19 combines with J gene TRBJ2-3; 8 nucleotides line up with TRBD1. Trimming took 6 bases from V and 0 from J; bases not matched to a gene: 5. CDR3 length equals 15 residues. CDR1 is LNHDA and CDR2 is SQIVND in the germline V gene (reference sequence). The chain's CDR3 is CASSPRTGSTDTQYF. CDR3 coding DNA: TGTGCCAGTAGCCCTAGGACAGGGAGCACAGATACGCAGTATTTT.

This sequence joins TRBV7-9 and TRBJ1-2, with TRBD1 matching 11 bases. Germline assignment: CDR1 SEHNR and CDR2 FQNEAQ (reference sequence). V was clipped by 4 bases and J by 10 bases; unmatched bases: 14. The CDR3 runs 16 residues. The CDR3 bases are TGTGCCAGCAGCTCCGGACAGGGGGCCAACGAGTGGGACTACACCTTC. This encodes CASSSGQGANEWDYTF.

This sequence joins TRBV19 and TRBJ2-1, with D possibly matching TRBD2 (5 bases). V was trimmed by 7 bases and J by 6 bases, leaving 19 bases between them. Germline values: CDR1 LNHDA, CDR2 SQIVND (reference sequence). This CDR3 is 15 amino acids long. The CDR3 reads CASTRSRGNGNEQFF. CDR3 nucleotide sequence: TGTGCCAGTACCCGCTCCCGAGGGAATGGCAATGAGCAGTTCTTC.

This clone was seen once. This chain uses TRBV29-1 with TRBJ2-1, with 16 bases fitting TRBD2. Per germline, CDR1 SQVTM and CDR2 ANQGSEA. The CDR3 is 20 residues long. V shed 0 bases, J shed 2 bases, and the junction held 10 bases outside the gene matches. CDR3 bases: TGCAGCGTTGAAGATAAGACCGGGACTAGCGGGAGGGGAACCTACAATGAGCAGTTCTTC. This codes for CSVEDKTGTSGRGTYNEQFF.

V and J are TRBV6-5 and TRBJ2-1, with 10 bases identical to TRBD2. Germline values: CDR1 MNHEY, CDR2 SVGAGI. The CDR3 runs to 15 residues. V lost 7 bases, J lost 8 bases, and 11 bases stayed unmatched. The CDR3 is CASTPASGSIYEQFF. Here the CDR3 DNA reads TGTGCCAGCACCCCAGCTAGCGGGAGTATCTATGAGCAGTTCTTC.

The rearrangement joins TRBV5-1 to TRBJ2-1; D possibly corresponds to TRBD2 (6 bases). V was shortened by 7 bases and J by 13 bases, with 21 bases between the two germline ends. The V gene's germline CDR1 is SGHRS and CDR2 YFSETQ. This CDR3 is built from 13 residues. CDR3 coding DNA: TGCGCCAGCGGCGGGGAAGGGGCGGGGAACCAGTTCTTC. It yields the protein CASGGEGAGNQFF.

Here the CDR3 reads CASSYSALRNTEAFF. Written as DNA, the CDR3 is TGTGCCAGCAGTTACTCCGCCCTAAGGAACACTGAAGCTTTCTTT. The chain combines TRBV6-5 with TRBJ1-1; D unresolved. Deletions cut 0 bases from V and 1 base from J, with 9 bases between. CDR3 size: 15 residues. CDR1 is MNHEY and CDR2 is SVGAGI in the germline V gene.

This clone appeared a single time. This chain uses TRBV28 with TRBJ1-3; the D gene is possibly TRBD1 (5 bases). The CDR3 runs 18 residues. V was trimmed by 1 base and J by 2 bases, leaving 18 bases between them. Germline values: CDR1 MDHEN, CDR2 SYDVKM. The DNA of the CDR3 is TGTGCCAGCAGTTTATCTCTGGGTGGAGGGGCCCCTGGAAACACCATATATTTT. It is translated as CASSLSLGGGAPGNTIYF.

This chain connects TRBV27 to TRBJ1-2; no clear D gene. Germline V gene sequence: CDR1 MNHEY, CDR2 SMNVEV (reference sequence). The V end was cut by 5 bases, the J end by 1 base, with 8 bases between. The length of the CDR3 is 13 residues. Here the CDR3 DNA reads TGTGCCAGCAGTCCGGCGGTTAACTATGGCTACACCTTC. It translates to CASSPAVNYGYTF.

The chain is built from TRBV29-1 and TRBJ1-4, with unresolved D. V lost 8 bases and J 7 bases, leaving 20 bases between the germline ends. The CDR3 is 14 amino acids. Germline V lookup: CDR1 SQVTM, CDR2 ANQGSEA. Written as DNA, the CDR3 is TGCAGCATATACCGCGGGGATTTAGGTGAAAAACTGTTTTTT. Translated, it gives CSIYRGDLGEKLFF. Using reference TRBV29-1 and TRBJ1-4 for the parts outside the CDR3, the full variable domain is SAVISQKPSRDICQRGTSLTIQCQVDSQVTMMFWYRQQPGQSLTLIATANQGSEATYESGFVIDKFPISRPNLTFSTLTVSNMSPEDSSIYLCSIYRGDLGEKLFFGSGTQLSVL.

J is TRBJ1-1 and V is TRBV19, with TRBD1 as a possible D gene (6 bases). Germline loops: CDR1 LNHDA, CDR2 SQIVND (reference sequence). CDR3 size: 15 residues. V was trimmed by 3 bases and J by 1 base, leaving 12 bases between them. This CDR3 reads CASSIGQGTNTEAFF. In DNA form, the CDR3 reads TGTGCCAGTAGTATCGGGCAGGGGACGAACACTGAAGCTTTCTTT.

J is TRBJ2-7 and V is TRBV27; D perhaps matches TRBD2 (7 bases). Germline CDR1 MNHEY, CDR2 SMNVEV (reference sequence). The CDR3 is made up of 15 amino acids. V was pared by 7 bases and J by 1 base, with 17 bases between. CDR3 sequence: CASNKGGGASYEQYF. CDR3 DNA sequence: TGTGCCAGCAACAAAGGCGGGGGCGCTTCCTACGAGCAGTACTTC.

This sequence joins TRBV15 and TRBJ2-7, with 7 positions matching TRBD2. CDR1 is LNHNV, CDR2 YYDKDF, per germline (reference sequence). V lost 3 bases to trimming and J lost 5 bases; unmatched junction nucleotides: 7. The length of the CDR3 is 14 residues. CDR3 coding DNA: TGTGCCACCAGCAGTCCAGCGGGAACTCACGAGCAGTACTTC. This gives the protein CATSSPAGTHEQYF.

The table lists this clone with a count of one. The chain recombines TRBV2 with TRBJ1-4; 9 bases agree with TRBD1. The CDR3 totals 14 residues. Germline CDR1 SNHLY, CDR2 FYNNEI. The ends lost 6 bases at V and 6 bases at J; junction bases unmatched: 5. Here the CDR3 DNA reads TGTGCCAGCAGGGGGGACAGGGAAGATGAAAAACTGTTTTTT. Protein: CASRGDREDEKLFF.

The chain couples TRBV6-5 to TRBJ1-2; 12 nucleotides match TRBD1. This CDR3 contains 15 residues. The germline CDR1 and CDR2 sequences are MNHEY and SVGAGI. Trimming took 6 bases from V and 8 from J; bases not matched to a gene: 10. The chain's CDR3 is CASRTPGQGARGYTF. As DNA, the CDR3 is TGTGCCAGCAGGACCCCGGGACAGGGGGCGAGAGGCTACACCTTC.

This rearrangement joins TRBV5-1 to TRBJ1-1; D might be TRBD1 (5 bases). Germline V gene sequence: CDR1 SGHRS, CDR2 YFSETQ. The CDR3 sequence is 15 residues long. The V end lost 0 bases, the J end lost 2 bases, and 11 bases lay between the germline ends. The CDR3 sequence is CASSLGAQGNTEAFF. The CDR3 nucleotides are TGCGCCAGCAGCTTGGGGGCCCAGGGAAACACTGAAGCTTTCTTT.

This clone was counted only a few times. The chain recombines TRBV7-2 with TRBJ1-1; TRBD1 is a possible D gene (5 bases). Per germline, CDR1 SGHTA and CDR2 FQGNSA. The CDR3 extends over 15 amino acids. Trimming removed 1 base at V and 1 base at J, with 10 bases between. CDR3 sequence: CASSLGQGSNTEAFF. The CDR3 DNA sequence: TGTGCCAGCAGCTTAGGGCAGGGCTCGAACACTGAAGCTTTCTTT.

The V gene is TRBV11-1, the J gene TRBJ2-3, with D tentatively TRBD1 (5 bases). Trimming removed 4 bases at V and 2 bases at J, with 13 bases between. The CDR3 totals 15 residues. Germline V gives CDR1 SGHAT, CDR2 FQDESV (reference sequence). CDR3 sequence (DNA): TGTGCCAGCAGCTCCACCGGACACACCACAGATACGCAGTATTTT. The encoded protein is CASSSTGHTTDTQYF.

This clone was seen once. This chain connects TRBV29-1 to TRBJ1-1; D might be TRBD1 (5 bases). V was clipped by 6 bases and J by 0 bases, with 26 bases between them. CDR3 length equals 18 residues. Germline-derived CDR1 and CDR2 are SQVTM and ANQGSEA. CDR3 amino acids: CSVIPLGWEGSVNTEAFF. The CDR3 coding sequence is TGCAGCGTCATCCCTCTAGGGTGGGAGGGGTCCGTGAACACTGAAGCTTTCTTT. Variable domain in full (rest from reference TRBV29-1 and TRBJ1-1): SAVISQKPSRDICQRGTSLTIQCQVDSQVTMMFWYRQQPGQSLTLIATANQGSEATYESGFVIDKFPISRPNLTFSTLTVSNMSPEDSSIYLCSVIPLGWEGSVNTEAFFGQGTRLTVV.

The chain is built from TRBV28 and TRBJ2-7; D uncertain. In germline, CDR1 is MDHEN, CDR2 SYDVKM. The CDR3 is made up of 12 amino acids. Trimming shortened V by 6 bases and J by 4 bases, and 10 bases separated the two germline ends. Here the CDR3 reads CASSTLPYEQYF. The CDR3 bases are TGTGCCAGCAGCACACTACCTTACGAGCAGTACTTC. The full variable domain, its missing parts supplied by reference TRBV28 and TRBJ2-7, is DVKVTQSSRYLVKRTGEKVFLECVQDMDHENMFWYRQDPGLGLRLIYFSYDVKMKEKGDIPEGYSVSREKKERFSLILESASTNQTSMYLCASSTLPYEQYFGPGTRLTVT.

The J gene is TRBJ1-2, the V gene TRBV6-5; 8 bases are a match to TRBD1. With 2 bases clipped from V and 8 bases from J, the junction kept 7 bases outside the gene matches. The CDR3 covers 14 residues. The germline gives CDR1 MNHEY, CDR2 SVGAGI. The CDR3 sequence: CASSYTSTGVGYTF. The CDR3 DNA follows: TGTGCCAGCAGTTACACTTCGACAGGGGTGGGCTACACCTTC.

This clone was seen a handful of times. This chain joins TRBV7-2 and TRBJ1-2; D is undetermined. Trimming removed 5 bases from V and 8 bases from J, with 21 bases in between. This CDR3 is 15 amino acids long. From germline, CDR1 is SGHTA and CDR2 FQGNSA. The CDR3 DNA reads as TGTGCCAGCAGCCTTCCGGGAGGGTATTCGGACGGCTACACCTTC. Translation: CASSLPGGYSDGYTF.

The rearrangement uses TRBV5-6 and TRBJ1-1, with 10 bases lining up with TRBD1. The V gene end was trimmed by 0 bases and the J gene end by 7 bases; junction bases not matched to a gene: 3. Germline loops: CDR1 SGHDT, CDR2 YYEEEE. This CDR3 is built from 14 residues. CDR3 region: CASSLVGQGHEAFF. In nucleotides, the CDR3 is TGTGCCAGCAGCTTGGTGGGACAGGGGCATGAAGCTTTCTTT. The full variable domain, in which reference TRBV5-6 and TRBJ1-1 provide the parts outside the CDR3, is DAGVTQSPTHLIKTRGQQVTLRCSPKSGHDTVSWYQQALGQGPQFIFQYYEEEERQRGNFPDRFSGHQFPNYSSELNVNALLLGDSALYLCASSLVGQGHEAFFGQGTRLTVV.

J is TRBJ2-3 and V is TRBV19, with D unresolved. The CDR3 extends over 17 amino acids. CDR1 and CDR2 from the germline V gene are LNHDA and SQIVND (reference sequence). Deletions cut 5 bases from V and 4 bases from J, with 22 bases between. CDR3 DNA sequence: TGTGCCAGTAGTTCCTACCGGAGTCGCCTTATCGCAGATACGCAGTATTTT. It specifies CASSSYRSRLIADTQYF. The variable domain in full, with the rest retrieved from reference TRBV19 and TRBJ2-3, is DGGITQSPKYLFRKEGQNVTLSCEQNLNHDAMYWYRQDPGQGLRLIYYSQIVNDFQKGDIAEGYSVSREKKESFPLTVTSAQKNPTAFYLCASSSYRSRLIADTQYFGPGTRLTVL.

This rearrangement joins TRBV19 to TRBJ1-5; maybe TRBD1 (6 bases). This CDR3 comprises 17 residues. Germline CDR1 is LNHDA and CDR2 is SQIVND (reference sequence). The V gene lost 3 bases and the J gene lost 5 bases, with 20 bases spanning the gap. CDR3 coding DNA: TGTGCCAGTAGTATCATCAGGGGTGTGGGACGGGATCAGCCCCAGCATTTT. It yields the protein CASSIIRGVGRDQPQHF.

The chain recombines TRBV7-9 with TRBJ2-5; no firm D call. Germline V gene data show CDR1 as SEHNR and CDR2 as FQNEAQ (reference sequence). The V and J ends lost 1 base and 5 bases respectively, with 5 bases between them. The CDR3 extends over 12 amino acids. This CDR3 is CASSLEEETQYF. Written as DNA, the CDR3 is TGTGCCAGCAGCTTAGAGGAGGAGACCCAGTACTTC. The full variable domain, in which reference TRBV7-9 and TRBJ2-5 provide the parts outside the CDR3, is DTGVSQNPRHKITKRGQNVTFRCDPISEHNRLYWYRQTLGQGPEFLTYFQNEAQLEKSRLLSDRFSAERPKGSFSTLEIQRTEQGDSAMYLCASSLEEETQYFGPGTRLLVL.

The chain couples TRBV27 to TRBJ2-3, with 7 bases aligning to TRBD2. CDR3 length: 15 amino acids. Germline values: CDR1 MNHEY, CDR2 SMNVEV (reference sequence). The ends lost 8 bases at V and 4 bases at J; junction bases unmatched: 12. DNA for the CDR3: TGTGCCAGCTGGCGGCGGGAGTTCGAGGCAGATACGCAGTATTTT. This gives the protein CASWRREFEADTQYF.

The chain joins TRBV19 to TRBJ1-1, with 8 bases fitting TRBD1. V lost 6 bases, J lost 3 bases, and 6 bases stayed unmatched. There are 14 residues in the CDR3. CDR1 is LNHDA, CDR2 SQIVND, per germline (reference sequence). The CDR3 reads CASSHTGGDTEAFF. CDR3 nucleotide sequence: TGTGCCAGTAGCCACACAGGGGGGGACACTGAAGCTTTCTTT.

CDR3 protein: CASSLGQGADQPQHF. The CDR3 coding sequence is TGCGCCAGCAGCTTGGGGCAGGGGGCCGATCAGCCCCAGCATTTT. The chain recombines TRBV5-1 with TRBJ1-5, with 8 positions matching TRBD1. Looked up from germline, CDR1 is SGHRS and CDR2 is YFSETQ. There are 15 residues in the CDR3. The ends lost 0 bases at V and 5 bases at J; junction bases unmatched: 4.

This chain connects TRBV7-8 to TRBJ2-1; D perhaps matches TRBD2 (5 bases). Germline CDR1 reads SGHVS; CDR2 reads FQNEAQ. V was cut by 5 bases and J by 2 bases, with 16 bases left in between. There are 16 residues in the CDR3. CDR3 region: CASSQRVRGAYNEQFF. In DNA form, the CDR3 reads TGTGCCAGCAGCCAGAGGGTTAGAGGAGCCTACAATGAGCAGTTCTTC.